The clone carrying this T cell receptor beta chain was counted between two and nine times. Its antigen is not known. Each CDR3 protein gets one entry after TCRdb re-called the 5' RACE reads with MiXCR. This table holds about 890,000 distinct CDR3 sequences, about 12% found once. This entry comes from a study of identical twins. Findings and limits, study-wide: Memory repertoires lacked the insertion deficit that abundant cord blood beta clonotypes showed. Compared with models, monozygotic twins showed more out-of-frame TCR alpha sharing.

Donors uniformly comprised healthy Caucasians. This sample was also put to use in a study of yellow fever vaccine responses in identical twins.

What was sequenced was PBMCs. The receptor was isolated from a woman under 30 in good health.

CDR3 sequence reads: CASSPLGGSRNEQFF. In DNA, the CDR3 is TGTGCCAGCAGTCCATTGGGCGGGAGTAGGAATGAGCAGTTCTTC. The gene calls are TRBV27 and TRBJ2-1; 7 bases are shared with TRBD2. The CDR3 runs to 15 residues. V lost 5 bases to trimming and J lost 7 bases; unmatched junction nucleotides: 11. The V gene's germline CDR1 is MNHEY and CDR2 SMNVEV (reference sequence).